Listed below are T cell receptor beta chains from one sample, sequenced in a study of OX40 agonist ivuxolimab in advanced cancers. Assay: immunoSEQ multiplex PCR; the TCRdb copy retains only in-frame clones and omits some. The repertoire has about 100,000 clones, around 93% of them found once; the top ten carry around 0.58%. This specimen was CD4+ or CD8+ T cells sorted from blood, taken in a trial of the OX40 agonist ivuxolimab. These receptors originate from an adult with an advanced solid tumor such as melanoma, head and neck, liver or kidney cancer. Both conserved end residues are part of each CDR3. The D gene is left open where the match is weak. Clone sizes are given selectively: once, few, many, or a class where the clone is expanded.

NA,20,TRBD1,TRBV28,TRBJ1-3,CASSLYRSGQPLISGNTIYF,TGTGCCAGCAGTTTATATAGATCGGGACAGCCCCTTATATCTGGAAACACCATATATTTT
NA,15,TRBD1,TRBV6-5,TRBJ1-6,CASSYSGQATSPLHF,TGTGCCAGCAGTTACTCTGGACAGGCGACTTCACCCCTCCACTTT
NA,14,NA,TRBV2,TRBJ1-2,CASRRDGANYGYTF,TGTGCCAGCAGAAGGGACGGAGCTAACTATGGCTACACCTTC
NA,17,TRBD2,TRBV28,TRBJ2-1,CASSQDPRTRGGNEQFF,TGTGCCAGCAGCCAAGACCCGAGGACTAGGGGCGGCAATGAGCAGTTCTTC
NA,13,NA,TRBV4-1,TRBJ2-5,CASSQVSGETQYF,TGCGCCAGCAGCCAAGTTTCTGGAGAGACCCAGTACTTC
NA,14,TRBD2,TRBV4-2,TRBJ2-2,CASSSSGRDGELFF,TGTGCCAGCAGCTCTAGCGGGAGGGACGGGGAGCTGTTTTTT
NA,16,NA,TRBV7-3,TRBJ2-1,CASSLRGGRSYNEQFF,TGTGCCAGCAGCTTACGGGGCGGGCGCTCCTACAATGAGCAGTTCTTC
NA,13,NA,TRBV6-1,TRBJ1-2,CASSEAGNYGYTF,TGTGCCAGCAGTGAAGCAGGGAACTATGGCTACACCTTC
NA,17,TRBD1,TRBV7-8,TRBJ1-4,CASSRVPGQGSNEKLFF,TGTGCCAGCAGTCGGGTCCCGGGACAGGGGTCTAATGAAAAACTGTTTTTT
NA,13,NA,TRBV11-3,TRBJ1-1,CASSPRPRTEAFF,TGTGCCAGCAGCCCAAGACCCCGCACTGAAGCTTTCTTT
NA,13,NA,TRBV28,TRBJ2-3,CASSFAQTDTQYF,TGTGCCAGCAGTTTCGCCCAGACAGATACGCAGTATTTT
NA,12,NA,TRBV5-1,TRBJ2-7,CASSQQFYEQYF,TGCGCCAGCAGCCAGCAGTTTTACGAGCAGTACTTC
NA,15,TRBD2,TRBV10-2,TRBJ2-4,CASSEWSSGRNIQYF,TGCGCCAGCAGTGAGTGGTCTAGCGGGAGAAACATTCAGTACTTC
NA,14,NA,TRBV27,TRBJ2-1,CASHWTNNPNEQFF,TGTGCCAGCCACTGGACTAACAACCCCAATGAGCAGTTCTTC
NA,15,TRBD2,TRBV10-3,TRBJ2-3,CALAAGAGGADTQYF,TGTGCCCTTGCTGCGGGAGCGGGAGGCGCAGATACGCAGTATTTT
NA,17,TRBD2,TRBV18,TRBJ2-7,CASSPLSGSLASGEQYF,TGTGCCAGCTCACCACTCAGCGGGAGCCTAGCAAGTGGCGAGCAGTACTTC
few,14,NA,TRBV18,TRBJ2-1,CASSAFRDYNEQFF,TGTGCCAGCTCAGCTTTCCGGGACTACAATGAGCAGTTCTTC
NA,17,NA,TRBV5-1,TRBJ2-5,CASSLLLGASIQETQYF,TGCGCCAGCAGCTTGTTACTGGGGGCTTCGATCCAAGAGACCCAGTACTTC
NA,15,NA,TRBV5-4,TRBJ2-1,CASSLGASSYNEQFF,TGTGCCAGCAGCTTGGGGGCTAGCTCCTACAATGAGCAGTTCTTC
NA,14,NA,TRBV30,TRBJ2-1,CAWKHGYEFNEQFF,TGTGCCTGGAAGCATGGTTATGAGTTCAATGAGCAGTTCTTC
NA,17,NA,TRBV29-1,TRBJ2-1,CSAPAGSASSSYNEQFF,TGCAGCGCCCCCGCGGGGAGCGCCTCCAGCTCCTACAATGAGCAGTTCTTC
NA,14,TRBD1,TRBV19,TRBJ2-1,CASSIWDSENEQFF,TGTGCCAGTAGTATCTGGGACAGCGAAAATGAGCAGTTCTTC
NA,13,NA,TRBV7-9,TRBJ2-5,CASSLVLPETQYF,TGTGCCAGCAGCTTAGTACTCCCTGAGACCCAGTACTTC
once,15,TRBD2,TRBV5-1,TRBJ2-3,CASTGTGGSTDTQYF,TGCGCCAGCACCGGGACCGGGGGGAGCACAGATACGCAGTATTTT
few,13,TRBD1,TRBV4-3,TRBJ1-4,CASSGQVNEKLFF,TGCGCCAGCAGCGGACAGGTCAATGAAAAACTGTTTTTT
few,13,NA,TRBV6-1,TRBJ1-2,CASRTPPYHGYTF,TGTGCCAGCAGAACGCCACCCTATCATGGCTACACCTTC
NA,13,TRBD2,TRBV19,TRBJ2-7,CASSTTSGDEQYF,TGTGCCAGTAGTACGACTAGCGGGGACGAGCAGTACTTC
NA,15,TRBD1,TRBV5-1,TRBJ2-7,CASSRGGTGFYEQYF,TGCGCCAGCAGCAGAGGAGGGACAGGGTTCTACGAGCAGTACTTC
NA,15,NA,TRBV19,TRBJ1-2,CASSIGTGQGYGYTF,TGTGCCAGTAGTATAGGCACGGGGCAGGGCTATGGCTACACCTTC
NA,14,TRBD2,TRBV6-5,TRBJ2-7,CASGEGLDSYEQYF,TGTGCCAGCGGGGAGGGACTAGACTCCTACGAGCAGTACTTC
NA,15,TRBD1,TRBV7-9,TRBJ2-7,CATGGYRDRTYEQYF,TGTGCCACCGGGGGATACCGGGACAGGACCTACGAGCAGTACTTC
NA,19,TRBD2,TRBV5-4,TRBJ2-2,CASSFQPGLAGGPSGELFF,TGTGCCAGCAGCTTCCAACCGGGACTAGCGGGAGGGCCATCCGGGGAGCTGTTTTTT
NA,14,NA,TRBV19,TRBJ1-3,CASSMGTVGNTIYF,TGTGCCAGTAGTATGGGGACGGTTGGAAACACCATATATTTT
NA,11,NA,TRBV5-4,TRBJ2-1,CASKGPNEQFF,TGTGCCAGCAAGGGACCCAATGAGCAGTTCTTC